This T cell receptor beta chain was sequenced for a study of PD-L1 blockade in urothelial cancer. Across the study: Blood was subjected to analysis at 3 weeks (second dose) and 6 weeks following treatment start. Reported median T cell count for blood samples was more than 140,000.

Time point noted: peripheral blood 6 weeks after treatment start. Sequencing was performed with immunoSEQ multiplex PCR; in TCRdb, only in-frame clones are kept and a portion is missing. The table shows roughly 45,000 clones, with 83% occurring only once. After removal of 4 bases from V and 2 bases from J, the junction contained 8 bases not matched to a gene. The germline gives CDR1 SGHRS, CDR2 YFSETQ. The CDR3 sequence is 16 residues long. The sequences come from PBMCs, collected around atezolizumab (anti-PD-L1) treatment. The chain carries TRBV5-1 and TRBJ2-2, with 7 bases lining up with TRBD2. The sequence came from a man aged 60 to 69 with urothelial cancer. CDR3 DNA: TGCGCCAGCAGCCGCCGGAGCGGGGACAACACCGGGGAGCTGTTTTTT. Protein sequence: CASSRRSGDNTGELFF. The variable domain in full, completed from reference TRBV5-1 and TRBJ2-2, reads KAGVTQTPRYLIKTRGQQVTLSCSPISGHRSVSWYQQTPGQGLQFLFEYFSETQRNKGNFPGRFSGRQFSNSRSEMNVSTLELGDSALYLCASSRRSGDNTGELFFGEGSRLTVL.